This T cell receptor (beta chain) emerged from a study of response to subunit inactivated influenza vaccine. This clonotype appeared many times. The antigen remains undetermined. Each CDR3 protein gets one entry after TCRdb re-called the RT-PCR reads with MiXCR. The table has approximately 480,000 distinct CDR3 sequences, 9.5% to 13% seen once. Overall study results and limits: There was a suggestion from the authors that each seasonal influenza vaccination recruits few new T cells.

The V gene's germline CDR1 is SQVTM and CDR2 ANQGSEA. After removal of 4 bases from V and 8 bases from J, the junction contained 9 bases not matched to a gene. The CDR3 spans 14 residues. The material was PBMCs from blood, obtained 35 to 45 days after vaccination. The chain carries TRBV29-1 and TRBJ2-1; 9 bases align to TRBD1. The TCR originated in a man aged 50 or older who received an inactivated influenza vaccine. CDR3 coding DNA: TGCAGCGTTGGTGTGGGGACAGGGTCCCATGAGCAGTTCTTC. It is translated as CSVGVGTGSHEQFF.